This T cell receptor beta chain was identified in a study of cytomegalovirus exposure and HLA in healthy donors. Study context: From about 179 million T cells, an earlier analysis saw roughly 120 million unique TCR beta sequences. The Caucasian-associated ancestry cluster held around 76% of a few hundred genotyped donors. Study-wide results and caveats: Across donors, most TCRs were seen rarely, yet some public ones were widespread. Later analysis identified some 16,000 TCR beta sequences associated with HLA alleles, using a false discovery rate threshold of 0.05.

This CDR3 region has 16 residues. The V end lost 4 bases, the J end lost 3 bases, and 19 bases lay between the germline ends. CDR1 and CDR2 (germline): MDHEN, SYDVKM. Note on this clone: Its antigen is not known.

The PCR employed 60 Vbeta primers together with 13 Jbeta primers. Sequencing used immunoSEQ multiplex PCR; TCRdb keeps in-frame clones, though not all of them. The sample carries some 150,000 clones, roughly four fifths recorded once. This receptor was obtained from a female donor in good health and CMV-seronegative. J is TRBJ2-7 and V is TRBV28, with D perhaps matching TRBD1 (5 bases). The sequencing sample was made of PBMCs. The CDR3 here is CASSSFRRQGNYEQYF. As DNA, the CDR3 is TGTGCCAGCAGTTCTTTCCGCCGTCAGGGAAACTACGAGCAGTACTTC.